The following is a T cell receptor (beta chain) sequence with its context. This clonotype was seen more than once but under ten times. Its specific antigen is unknown. No clone much larger than this one lies a single base away; base qualities are absent. Ficoll-Paque density gradient centrifugation was the method used to isolate PBMCs. Clipping removes 0 bases from V and 7 bases from J, with 7 as the unmatched junction base count. From cysteine to phenylalanine, the CDR3 is 15 amino acids long. Just CDR3 DNA is preserved here, 45 bases in frame from base 1. CDR1 and CDR2 are read off the germline V gene as SGHRS and YFSETQ. The reads were generated on an Illumina NovaSeq 6000. Using 5'RACE with constant-segment primers, TCRalpha and TCRbeta cDNA libraries were constructed, with sample barcodes and unique molecular identifiers added in the process. RNA was extracted from every sample with Trizol reagent. Amplification of the libraries took two PCR steps, and the second step added a second sample barcode plus Illumina TruSeq adapters. Sequencing of the libraries was done on an Illumina NovaSeq, producing 2 x 150 bp paired-end reads. On the study's bioinformatics: With migec v1.2.7, reads were demultiplexed and then collapsed into UMI-guided consensus sequences. With mixcr v2.1.11, UMI consensuses were aligned to TRA and TRB V and J templates and assembled into clonotypes. A clonotype was counted as expanded or contracted only when both edgeR and NoisET called the clonotype significant, with the noise models trained on biological replicates. For edgeR calls, a false discovery rate-adjusted p below 0.01 and a log2 fold-change threshold of 1 were applied. As an exploratory analysis of dynamics, max-normalized trajectories of the 1000 most abundant clonotypes were examined by PCA with hierarchical clustering. Each responding clone was given a CD4 or CD8 phenotype based on the CD4+ and CD8+ repertoires, which had been sequenced separately. The public reads were run again by TCRdb, first through fastp at Q25 and then through MiXCR, and only productive beta chains were kept. Rows are unified per CDR3 protein, each entry keeping the most common DNA and genes. The V and J calls come from TCRdb's annotation, not from the publication. This sample holds around 160,000 distinct CDR3 sequences; more than 9% were observed only once. Less than 4% of the sample belongs to the ten largest clones.

These data are taken from a study of T-cell memory formation after mild COVID-19 (dated by TCRdb to the early 2020s). Study-wide context: TCR sequence clusters from the two donors were found to be largely donor specific. In a couple of donors, T-cell clones that expanded and contracted after mild COVID-19 were tracked by sequencing TCRalpha and TCRbeta repertoires over time. Two young, previously healthy adult volunteers made up the cohort, one male and one female.

Paper-wide results and their limitations: The second-wave clones that peaked on day 37 were not confirmed to be SARS-CoV-2 specific. The study covered only two mild cases, and larger cohorts including severe cases with pre-infection samples were considered necessary. Some responding clones were detected in pre-infection memory, suggesting pre-existing cross-reactive memory T cells joined the SARS-CoV-2 response. Contracting CD4+ clones were located mainly in the CM and EM memory subsets, whereas CD8+ clones were found to be enriched in EMRA. Clones that contracted from day 15 to 85 showed balanced CD4/CD8 phenotypes, whereas a second wave of clones that expanded from day 15 to 37 leaned towards CD4+.

The chain uses TRBV5-1 and TRBJ1-2; 9 middle bases align to TRBD1. Material for sequencing was PBMCs or a T cell subset sorted from them (not recorded which). The origin of this receptor is a man younger than 35 who had mild COVID-19 (a few samples of this study predate the infection). The sample titles of this study are shuffled in the database, so cell type and time point are left out; the donor was told from shared clones. The DNA is TGCGCCAGCAGCTTGGCCGTCGGACAGGGGTCTGGCTACACCTTC. Its coded protein is CASSLAVGQGSGYTF.